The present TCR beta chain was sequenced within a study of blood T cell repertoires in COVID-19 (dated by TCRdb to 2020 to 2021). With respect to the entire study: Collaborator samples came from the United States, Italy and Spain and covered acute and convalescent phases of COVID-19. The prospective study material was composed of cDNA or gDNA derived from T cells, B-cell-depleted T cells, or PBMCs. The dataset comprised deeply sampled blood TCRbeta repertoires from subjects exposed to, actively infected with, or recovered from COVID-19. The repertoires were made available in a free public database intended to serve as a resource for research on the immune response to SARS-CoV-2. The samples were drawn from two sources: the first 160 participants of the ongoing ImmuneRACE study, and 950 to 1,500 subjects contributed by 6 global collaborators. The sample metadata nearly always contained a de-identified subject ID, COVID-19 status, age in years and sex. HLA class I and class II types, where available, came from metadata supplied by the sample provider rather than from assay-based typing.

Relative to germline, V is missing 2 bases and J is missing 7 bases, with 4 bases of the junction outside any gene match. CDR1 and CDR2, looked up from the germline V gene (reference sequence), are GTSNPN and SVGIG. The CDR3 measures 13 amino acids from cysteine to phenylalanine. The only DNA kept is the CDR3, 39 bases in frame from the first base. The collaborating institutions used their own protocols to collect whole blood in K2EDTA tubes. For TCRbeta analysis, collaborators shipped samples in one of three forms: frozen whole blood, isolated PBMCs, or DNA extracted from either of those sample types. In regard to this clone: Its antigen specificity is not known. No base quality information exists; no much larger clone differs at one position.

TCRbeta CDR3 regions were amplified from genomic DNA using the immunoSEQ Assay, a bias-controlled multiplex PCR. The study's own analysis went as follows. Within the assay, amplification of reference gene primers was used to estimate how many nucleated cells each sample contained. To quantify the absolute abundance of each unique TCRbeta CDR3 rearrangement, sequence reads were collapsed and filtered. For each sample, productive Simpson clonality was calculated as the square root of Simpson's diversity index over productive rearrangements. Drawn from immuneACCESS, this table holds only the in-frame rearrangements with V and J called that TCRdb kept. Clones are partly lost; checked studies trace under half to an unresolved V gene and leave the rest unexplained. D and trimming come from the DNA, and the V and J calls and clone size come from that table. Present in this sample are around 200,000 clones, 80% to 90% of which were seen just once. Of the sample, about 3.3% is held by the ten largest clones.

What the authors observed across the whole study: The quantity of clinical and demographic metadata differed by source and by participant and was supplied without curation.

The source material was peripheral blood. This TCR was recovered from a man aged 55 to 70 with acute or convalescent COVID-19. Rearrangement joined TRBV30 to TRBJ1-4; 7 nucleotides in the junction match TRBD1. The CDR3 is CAWSYRGREKLFF. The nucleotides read TGTGCCTGGAGTTATAGGGGGCGTGAAAAACTGTTTTTT.